This TCR beta chain was profiled in a study of blood T cells in healthy people across ages (dated by TCRdb to between 2015 and 2016). Describing the broader study: In model experiments, template switching captured roughly one uniquely barcoded TCR beta cDNA molecule for every two T cells. The donors were split into four age groups: young (average 16 years), middle-aged (about 40), aged (over 55) and long-lived (under 90). Two additional independent replicas of 1 million unique cDNA reads from the same blood draw were analyzed for two donors (one aged 18 to 30 and one aged 80 or older). To avoid experimental bias, donors of different ages were spread randomly across the sequencing lanes. Age-related changes in TCR beta repertoire diversity were measured in the study by deep sequencing normalized with unique cDNA molecular identifiers.

This clonotype was picked up a small number of times. Its antigen is currently not known. Base-call qualities are not available, and no considerably larger clone is one nucleotide away. Points the paper makes about the study in general: Observed TCR beta diversity per million T cells fell roughly linearly with age, and a significant reduction was already apparent by age about 43. There was a strong correlation between observed TCR beta diversity and the percentage of naive T cells measured by flow cytometry. Compared with the aged group, more naive CD4+ T cells, fewer expanded clones and increased TCR diversity were shown by the long-lived group, suggesting age selection. Conclusive comparison of naive and antigen-experienced compartments was prevented by the profiling of bulk unsorted PBMCs. Estimates of total diversity based on one million sequenced T cells were regarded as lower bounds and as underestimates. Donor CMV infection status was unknown, potentially confounding age-related changes in expanded clonotypes.

Taken from cysteine to phenylalanine, the CDR3 has 16 residues. Only the CDR3 portion is preserved as DNA: 48 bases, with reading frame beginning at the first base. V was cut back by 0 bases and J by 2 bases, leaving a gap of 16 bases between them. The germline V gene (reference sequence) sets CDR1 to DFQATT and CDR2 to SNEGSKA. Systemically healthy Caucasian individuals from Russia, 35 to 50 in total and aged roughly 6 to 100 years, were included as donors. Each donor gave 9 to 10 milliliters of peripheral blood, collected into EDTA-treated Vacutainer tubes. Ficoll-Paque density-gradient centrifugation was used to isolate PBMCs, with at least 6.5 million obtained per sample. Trizol reagent was used to extract total RNA from PBMCs, with at least 5 micrograms per sample. For every donor, an aliquot of PBMCs went through flow cytometry to measure the percentages of naive CD45RAhigh/CD27high T cells.

Library preparation was by 5' RACE. TCRdb names Illumina HiSeq 2500 as the instrument used. A second roughly 6 to 12 cycle PCR used a sample-barcoded 5' primer and a J-beta primer mix. A template-switch 5' adaptor carrying 12 random nucleotides introduced a unique molecular identifier onto each TCR beta cDNA molecule. Each sample yielded at least 2.5 million CDR3-containing paired-end reads. First-strand cDNA was synthesized from all RNA with the Mint cDNA synthesis kit, primed by a TRBC-specific oligonucleotide. Following uracil-DNA glycosylase treatment, all cDNA underwent a first 18-cycle PCR with the universal primers M1SS and BC2_uni_R. The paper's data handling went like this. For normalization, 1 million high-quality reads were randomly selected from each sample, with every read carrying a distinct molecular identifier. Reads with shared molecular identifiers were discarded instead of being binned into consensus sequences. MiTCR, set to a Q25 quality threshold and the strictest error-elimination algorithm, was used for CDR3 identification, clonotype clustering and error correction. A nonparametric unseen species model with Euler transformation was used to estimate a lower bound on total TCR beta diversity. Using fastp trimming at Q25 and MiXCR clonotype assembly, TCRdb reanalyzed the public sequencing data and kept in-frame beta chains. Each entry merges the rows of one CDR3 protein and shows their most common DNA and genes. The V and J calls follow TCRdb's processing rather than the paper's. Present in this sample are approximately 820,000 distinct CDR3 sequences, roughly 44% of which were seen just once. The top ten constitute nearly 20% of the sample.

The sequence links TRBV20-1 to TRBJ1-2; the D gene is not confidently resolved. What was sequenced was blood. The TCR originated in a man aged 60 to 75 in good health. The CDR3 is CSARDPGGIKNYGYTF. The bases are TGCAGTGCTAGAGATCCGGGCGGAATCAAAAACTATGGCTACACCTTC.